One sample yielded the 6 T cell receptor beta chains listed below, sequenced in a study of T cells in Graves' hyperthyroidism and ophthalmopathy. RNA transcripts were the template for amplifying TCR beta CDR3 regions. A set of HTBI primers served as the primers for a first-round RT-PCR of the TCR CDR3. In TCRdb, the multiplex PCR reads were re-called with MiXCR into one record per CDR3 protein. In the table there are approximately 400,000 distinct CDR3 sequences, roughly 18% of which are singletons. The sample comprised blood. Receptor source: a man between 18 and 35 years old with Graves' ophthalmopathy.

This clonotype was counted at least ten times. The junction differs from germline at one of its ends, possibly a read error. The chain has TRBV11-2 and TRBJ1-1; D gene uncertain. Germline V gene data show CDR1 as SGHAT and CDR2 as FQNNGV. This CDR3 contains 13 residues. In nucleotides, the CDR3 is TGTGCCAGCAGCATAGACGTACGCGCTGAAGCTTTCTTT. Translating it yields CASSIDVRAEAFF.

Many counts were recorded for this clonotype. The rearrangement links TRBV7-3 to TRBJ2-1; 11 bases fit TRBD2. The length of the CDR3 is 14 residues. Germline trimming cut 3 bases from V and 5 bases from J; bases unmatched to any gene: 0. The germline V gene encodes CDR1 SGHTA and CDR2 FQGTGA. The DNA of the CDR3 is TGTGCCAGCAGCTTTAGCGGGGGGGACAATGAGCAGTTCTTC. Its translation: CASSFSGGDNEQFF.

This clonotype has only a few counts. The rearrangement links TRBV20-1 to TRBJ2-7; D possibly corresponds to TRBD1 (5 bases). Germline loops: CDR1 DFQATT, CDR2 SNEGSKA (reference sequence). The CDR3 is 15 amino acids. V shed 1 base and J shed 2 bases, with 15 bases lying between them. CDR3 residues: CSARGRGNRTYEQYF. The CDR3 nucleotides read TGCAGTGCTAGAGGAAGGGGTAATAGGACCTACGAGCAGTACTTC.

The chain is built from TRBV7-8 and TRBJ2-2; 7 positions match TRBD1. This CDR3 spans 17 amino acids. J was trimmed by 0 bases and V by 5 bases; bases with no gene match: 9. Germline V gene data show CDR1 as SGHVS and CDR2 as FQNEAQ. CDR3 sequence reads: CASSPAWDSANTGELFF. The DNA of the CDR3 is TGTGCCAGCAGCCCTGCCTGGGACAGTGCGAACACCGGGGAGCTGTTTTTT. Using reference TRBV7-8 and TRBJ2-2 for the parts outside the CDR3, the full variable domain is GAGVSQSPRYKVAKRGQDVALRCDPISGHVSLFWYQQALGQGPEFLTYFQNEAQLDKSGLPSDRFFAERPEGSVSTLKIQRTQQEDSAVYLCASSPAWDSANTGELFFGEGSRLTVL.

This clonotype was seen many times. The CDR3 coding sequence is TGTGCCAGCAGTTACAGCGGGGGGACTACAGATACGCAGTATTTT. Protein product: CASSYSGGTTDTQYF. The rearrangement links TRBV6-5 to TRBJ2-3; 9 bases agree with TRBD2. Trimming took 2 bases from V and 3 from J; bases not matched to a gene: 3. The CDR3 consists of 15 residues. In germline, CDR1 is MNHEY, CDR2 SVGAGI.

This clonotype was picked up many times. This chain connects TRBV10-1 to TRBJ2-2; D may be TRBD1 (7 bases). Trimming stripped 6 bases from V and 6 bases from J, with 11 bases between. CDR3 length: 13 amino acids. The germline V gene encodes CDR1 WNHNN and CDR2 SYGVQD (reference sequence). CDR3 coding DNA: TGCGCCAGCAGCGGAGGGGGCTCCGGGGAGCTGTTTTTT. Protein sequence: CASSGGGSGELFF.